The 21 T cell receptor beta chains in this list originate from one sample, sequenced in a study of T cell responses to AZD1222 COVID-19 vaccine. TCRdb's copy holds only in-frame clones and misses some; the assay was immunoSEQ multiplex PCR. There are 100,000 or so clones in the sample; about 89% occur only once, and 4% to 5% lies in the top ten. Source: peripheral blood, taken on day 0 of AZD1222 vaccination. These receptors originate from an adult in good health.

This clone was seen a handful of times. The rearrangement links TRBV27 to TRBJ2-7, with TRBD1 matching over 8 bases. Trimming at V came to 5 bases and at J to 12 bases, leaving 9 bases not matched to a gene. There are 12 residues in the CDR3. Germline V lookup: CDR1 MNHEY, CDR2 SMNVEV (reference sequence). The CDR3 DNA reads TGTGCCAGCAGTCCCGGGACAGGATTAACGTACTTC. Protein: CASSPGTGLTYF.

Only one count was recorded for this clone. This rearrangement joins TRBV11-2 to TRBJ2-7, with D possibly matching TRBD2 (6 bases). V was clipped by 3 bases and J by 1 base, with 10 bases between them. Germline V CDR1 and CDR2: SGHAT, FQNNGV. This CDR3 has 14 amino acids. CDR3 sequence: CASSFGGTSYEQYF. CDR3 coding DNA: TGTGCCAGCAGCTTCGGAGGGACTTCCTACGAGCAGTACTTC.

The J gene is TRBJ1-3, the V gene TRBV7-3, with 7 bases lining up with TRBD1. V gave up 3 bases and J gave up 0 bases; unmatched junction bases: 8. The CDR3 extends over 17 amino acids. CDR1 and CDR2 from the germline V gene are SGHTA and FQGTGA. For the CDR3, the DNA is TGTGCCAGCAGCTTGGGTCCGACAGGGCCCTCTGGAAACACCATATATTTT. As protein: CASSLGPTGPSGNTIYF.

CDR3 region: CASSPPYGELFF. DNA of the CDR3: TGTGCCAGCAGCCCCCCTTACGGGGAGCTGTTTTTT. V gene TRBV7-3 combines with J gene TRBJ2-2; D call uncertain. V was pared by 5 bases and J by 7 bases, with 8 bases between. Germline V lookup: CDR1 SGHTA, CDR2 FQGTGA. The CDR3 covers 12 residues.

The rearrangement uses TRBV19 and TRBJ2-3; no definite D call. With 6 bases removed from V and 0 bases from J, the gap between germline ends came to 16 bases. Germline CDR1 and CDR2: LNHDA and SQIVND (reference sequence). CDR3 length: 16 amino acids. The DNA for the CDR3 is TGTGCCAGTAGGCCCCTTTGGTCCTCTAGCACAGATACGCAGTATTTT. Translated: CASRPLWSSSTDTQYF.

CDR3 amino acids: CASSPGLDNEQFF. The CDR3 region has the DNA TGTGCCAGCAGCCCGGGACTAGACAATGAGCAGTTCTTC. The rearrangement uses TRBV3-1 (or the pseudogene TRBV3-2) and TRBJ2-1; the match to TRBD2 covers 8 bases. V gave up 4 bases and J gave up 5 bases; unmatched junction bases: 1. Per the germline V gene, CDR1 is LGHDT and CDR2 is YNNKEL (reference sequence). The CDR3 length is 13 residues.

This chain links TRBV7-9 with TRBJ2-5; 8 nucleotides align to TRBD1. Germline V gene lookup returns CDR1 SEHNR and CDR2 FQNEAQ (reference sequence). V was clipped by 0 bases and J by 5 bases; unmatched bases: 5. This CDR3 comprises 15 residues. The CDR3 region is CASSLASGGAETQYF. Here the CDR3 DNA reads TGTGCCAGCAGCTTAGCGTCAGGGGGCGCGGAGACCCAGTACTTC.

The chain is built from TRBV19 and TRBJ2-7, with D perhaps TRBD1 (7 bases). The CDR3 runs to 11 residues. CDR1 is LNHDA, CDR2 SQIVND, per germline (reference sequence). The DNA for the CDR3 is TGTGCAGGGGGGACAGACCGGGAGCAGTACTTC. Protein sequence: CAGGTDREQYF.

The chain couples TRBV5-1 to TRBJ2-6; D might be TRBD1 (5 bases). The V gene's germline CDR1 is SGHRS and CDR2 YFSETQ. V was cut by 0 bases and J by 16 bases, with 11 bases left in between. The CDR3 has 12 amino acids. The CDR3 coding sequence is TGCGCCAGCAGCTTGGTGCCAGGGTCACTGACTTTC. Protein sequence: CASSLVPGSLTF. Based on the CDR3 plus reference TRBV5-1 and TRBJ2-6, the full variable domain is KAGVTQTPRYLIKTRGQQVTLSCSPISGHRSVSWYQQTPGQGLQFLFEYFSETQRNKGNFPGRFSGRQFSNSRSEMNVSTLELGDSALYLCASSLVPGSLTFGAGSRLTVL.

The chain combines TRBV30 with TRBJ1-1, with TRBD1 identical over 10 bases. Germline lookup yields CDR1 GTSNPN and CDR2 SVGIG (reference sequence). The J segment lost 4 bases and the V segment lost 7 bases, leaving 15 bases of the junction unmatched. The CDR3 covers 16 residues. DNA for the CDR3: TGTGCCTTTGACCGGGACAGGGGTGCGAGTGGCACTGAAGCTTTCTTT. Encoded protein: CAFDRDRGASGTEAFF.

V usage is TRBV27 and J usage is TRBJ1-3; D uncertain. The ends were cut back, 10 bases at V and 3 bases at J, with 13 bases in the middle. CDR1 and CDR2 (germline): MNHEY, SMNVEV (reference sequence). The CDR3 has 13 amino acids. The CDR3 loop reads CATRRLDGNTIYF. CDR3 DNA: TGTGCCACACGACGTTTGGATGGAAACACCATATATTTT.

CDR3 loop: CASSSLGQGGHEQYF. CDR3 sequence (DNA): TGTGCCAGCAGCTCCCTCGGACAGGGCGGGCACGAGCAGTACTTC. This sequence joins TRBV7-8 and TRBJ2-7; 8 nucleotides match TRBD1. CDR3 length: 15 residues. J was trimmed by 5 bases and V by 4 bases; bases with no gene match: 10. The germline CDR1 and CDR2 sequences are SGHVS and FQNEAQ. Looking up the rest from reference TRBV7-8 and TRBJ2-7 gives the full variable domain: GAGVSQSPRYKVAKRGQDVALRCDPISGHVSLFWYQQALGQGPEFLTYFQNEAQLDKSGLPSDRFFAERPEGSVSTLKIQRTQQEDSAVYLCASSSLGQGGHEQYFGPGTRLTVT.

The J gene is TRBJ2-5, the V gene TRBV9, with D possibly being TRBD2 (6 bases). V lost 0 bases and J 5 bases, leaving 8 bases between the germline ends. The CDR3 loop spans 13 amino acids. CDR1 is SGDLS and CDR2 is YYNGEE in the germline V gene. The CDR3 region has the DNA TGTGCCAGCAGCGTAGGGGGGGACGAGACCCAGTACTTC. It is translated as CASSVGGDETQYF.

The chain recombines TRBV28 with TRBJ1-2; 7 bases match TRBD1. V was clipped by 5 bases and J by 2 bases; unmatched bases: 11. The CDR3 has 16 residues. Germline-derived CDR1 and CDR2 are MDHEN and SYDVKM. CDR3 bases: TGTGCCAGCAGTCCTCCCCCGGGACAGAGGAACTATGGCTACACCTTC. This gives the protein CASSPPPGQRNYGYTF.

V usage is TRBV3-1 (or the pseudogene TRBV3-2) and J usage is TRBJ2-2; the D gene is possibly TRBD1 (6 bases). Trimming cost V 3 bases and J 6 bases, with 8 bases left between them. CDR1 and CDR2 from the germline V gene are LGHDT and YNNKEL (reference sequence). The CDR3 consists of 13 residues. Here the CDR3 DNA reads TGTGCCAGCAGCCACAGGGGCTCCGGGGAGCTGTTTTTT. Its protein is CASSHRGSGELFF.

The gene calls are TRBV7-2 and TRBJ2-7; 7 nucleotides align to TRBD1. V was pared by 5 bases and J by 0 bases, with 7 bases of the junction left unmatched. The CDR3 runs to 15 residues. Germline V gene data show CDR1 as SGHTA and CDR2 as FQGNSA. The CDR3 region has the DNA TGTGCCAGCAGCCTATGGACAGGACCCTCCTACGAGCAGTACTTC. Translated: CASSLWTGPSYEQYF.

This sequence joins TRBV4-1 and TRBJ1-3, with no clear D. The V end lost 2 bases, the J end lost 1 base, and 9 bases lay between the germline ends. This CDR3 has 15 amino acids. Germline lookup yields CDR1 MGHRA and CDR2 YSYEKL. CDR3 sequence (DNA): TGCGCCAGCAGCCAAAATGTGGAGTCTGGAAACACCATATATTTT. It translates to CASSQNVESGNTIYF.

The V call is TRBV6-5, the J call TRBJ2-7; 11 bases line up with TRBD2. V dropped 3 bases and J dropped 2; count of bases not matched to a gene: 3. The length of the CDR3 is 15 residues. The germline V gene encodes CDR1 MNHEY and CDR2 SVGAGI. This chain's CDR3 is CASSYPGLAAYEQYF. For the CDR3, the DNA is TGTGCCAGCAGTTATCCGGGACTAGCGGCCTACGAGCAGTACTTC.

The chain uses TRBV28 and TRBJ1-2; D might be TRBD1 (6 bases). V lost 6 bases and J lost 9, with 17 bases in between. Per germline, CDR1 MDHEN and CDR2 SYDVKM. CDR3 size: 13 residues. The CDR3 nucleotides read TGTGCCAGCAGCCCGCCCCGGGACATTAGCTACACCTTC. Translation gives CASSPPRDISYTF.

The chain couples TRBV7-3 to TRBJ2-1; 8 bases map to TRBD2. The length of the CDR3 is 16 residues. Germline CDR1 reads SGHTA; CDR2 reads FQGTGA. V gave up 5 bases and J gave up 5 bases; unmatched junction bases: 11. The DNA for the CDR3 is TGTGCCAGCAGCCCCAACTGGAGGACTAGCAACAATGAGCAGTTCTTC. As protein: CASSPNWRTSNNEQFF. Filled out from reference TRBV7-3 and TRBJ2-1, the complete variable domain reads GAGVSQTPSNKVTEKGKYVELRCDPISGHTALYWYRQSLGQGPEFLIYFQGTGAADDSGLPNDRFFAVRPEGSVSTLKIQRTERGDSAVYLCASSPNWRTSNNEQFFGPGTRLTVL.

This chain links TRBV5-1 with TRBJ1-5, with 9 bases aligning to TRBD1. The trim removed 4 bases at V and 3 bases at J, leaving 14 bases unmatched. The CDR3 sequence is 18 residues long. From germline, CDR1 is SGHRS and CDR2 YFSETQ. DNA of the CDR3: TGCGCCAGCAGCCAAATTCGGGTCTGGGACAGGGTCAATCAGCCCCAGCATTTT. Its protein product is CASSQIRVWDRVNQPQHF.